This T cell receptor beta chain comes out of a study of blood T cells in healthy people across ages. Study information: There was about one barcoded beta molecule captured by template switching per two T cells. Study findings and constraints: Total diversity from one million sequenced T cells was likely underestimated. Long-lived donors had more naive CD4+ cells and higher diversity than aged donors. Age brought a roughly linear fall in TCR beta diversity measured per million T cells.

Germline V gene data show CDR1 as LGHNA and CDR2 as YNFKEQ. V lost 1 base to trimming and J lost 2 bases, with 6 bases between them. CDR3 size: 13 residues. Sample-barcoded 5' priming and a J-beta primer mix drove a second PCR of about 7 to 11 cycles. TCRdb analysed the 5' RACE reads with MiXCR anew, one entry per CDR3 protein. Found here are almost 1 million distinct CDR3 sequences, about 51% of them singletons; the top ten hold around 21%. This clonotype was seen ten or more times. The antigen remains undetermined. This TCR was sampled from a woman aged 60-75 years in good health. The rearrangement links TRBV4-2 to TRBJ2-7, with unresolved D. The sequencing input was blood. Here the CDR3 reads CASSQGGPYEQYF. CDR3 nucleotide sequence: TGTGCCAGCAGCCAAGGCGGCCCCTACGAGCAGTACTTC.